This T cell receptor beta chain was sequenced in a study of molecular identifiers for immune sequencing clone quantification. For the study at large: Five aliquots were made in replicates from the RNA of roughly 21,000 or 96,000 naive CD8 cells, and four were sequenced.

A single record per CDR3 protein comes from TCRdb applying MiXCR to the PCR reads. The data show over 85,000 distinct CDR3 sequences, 21% seen once. Study-level points and caveats: Clones of above 20 RNA copies carried over 99% of effector molecules; in naive cells they carried under 1%. Identical TCR molecules can share a barcode, and this sharing could underestimate highly expanded clone sizes.

Naive CD8 T cells were sorted as CD8+CD4-CCR7+CD45RA+. This clonotype is a singleton in its sample. Its target is not known. The sequencing input was naive CD8+ T cells from blood, with Jurkat cell RNA spiked in. Specified subset: FACS-sorted CD8+CD4-CCR7+CD45RA+ naive T cells. The source of this sequence is a human donor in good health. Some libraries in this study had Jurkat cell RNA spiked in.

The CDR3 reads CSADRLASYNEQFF. The CDR3 DNA is TGCAGTGCTGACCGACTAGCGTCCTACAATGAGCAGTTCTTC. The chain has TRBV20-1 and TRBJ2-1; TRBD2 agrees at 8 bases. The CDR3 runs to 14 residues. CDR1 DFQATT and CDR2 SNEGSKA come from the germline V gene (reference sequence). V shed 5 bases and J 1 base; nucleotides not matched to a gene: 4.